A selection of T cell receptor beta chains follows, all from one sample in a study of shared clonotypes between healthy human individuals. The repertoire was sequenced with immunoSEQ multiplex PCR; TCRdb's copy has only in-frame clones and lacks some. The data show about 550,000 clones, with less than 97% seen just once and over 0.09% held by the top ten. Sequencing was done on a sample of naive CD8+ T cells sorted from blood. The receptors here all came from a woman aged 30 to 39 in good health. CDR3s include the opening cysteine and the closing phenylalanine or tryptophan. Fields, in order: D gene, clone size, V gene, J gene, CDR3 DNA, CDR3 protein. A D gene is named only where the DNA matches it firmly. Size values are once, few and many counts, or a class for expanded clones, and some rows have none.

D: TRBD1
size: -
V: TRBV4-1
J: TRBJ2-7
DNA: TGCGCCAGCAGCCCGACAGGGGTCGCGCAGCAGTACTTC
CDR3: CASSPTGVAQQYF

D: -
size: once
V: TRBV1
J: TRBJ2-7
DNA: TGCACCAGCAGCCAGGAGGGTTACTACGAGCAGTACTTC
CDR3: CTSSQEGYYEQYF

D: TRBD1
size: -
V: TRBV27
J: TRBJ1-2
DNA: TGTGCCAGCAGTTTAAAACAGGGGAAGAGAGGCTACACCTTC
CDR3: CASSLKQGKRGYTF

D: TRBD2
size: -
V: TRBV7-7
J: TRBJ2-7
DNA: TGTGCCAGCAGCCCGTCCGGGACTAGCAACGAGCAGTACTTC
CDR3: CASSPSGTSNEQYF

D: TRBD1
size: -
V: TRBV27
J: TRBJ1-4
DNA: TGTGCCAGCGGGGACAGGGGGCAGGCTAATGAAAAACTGTTTTTT
CDR3: CASGDRGQANEKLFF

D: -
size: -
V: TRBV21-1
J: TRBJ2-7
DNA: TGTGCCAGCAGCAAAGAGGCAGGGAGGTACGAGCAGTACTTC
CDR3: CASSKEAGRYEQYF

D: TRBD2
size: -
V: TRBV7-3
J: TRBJ2-7
DNA: TGTGCCAGCAGCGAAACCGGCGGGAGCTCCTACGAGCAGTACTTC
CDR3: CASSETGGSSYEQYF

D: TRBD1
size: -
V: TRBV7-3
J: TRBJ2-7
DNA: TGTGCCAGCAGCTCCGGGACAGGGGGGTACGAGCAGTACTTC
CDR3: CASSSGTGGYEQYF

D: TRBD1
size: -
V: TRBV10-2
J: TRBJ2-2
DNA: TGCGCCAGCAAGACAGGGGGAATCACCGGGGAGCTGTTTTTT
CDR3: CASKTGGITGELFF

D: -
size: -
V: TRBV19
J: TRBJ1-5
DNA: TGTGCCAGTAGCTCCCCAGGGAGTCGACAGCCCCAGCATTTT
CDR3: CASSSPGSRQPQHF

D: -
size: -
V: TRBV4-1
J: TRBJ1-2
DNA: TGCGCCAGCAGCCAAGATGTAACAGGGTCTAACTATGGCTACACCTTC
CDR3: CASSQDVTGSNYGYTF

D: TRBD1
size: -
V: TRBV15
J: TRBJ2-7
DNA: TGTGCCACCAGCAGAAACCCGCAGGGGGCTCACTACGAGCAGTACTTC
CDR3: CATSRNPQGAHYEQYF

D: -
size: -
V: TRBV13
J: TRBJ2-3
DNA: TGTGCCAGCAGCCTAGAAGGAGATACGCAGTATTTT
CDR3: CASSLEGDTQYF

D: TRBD1
size: -
V: TRBV4-2
J: TRBJ1-5
DNA: TGTGCCAGCAGCCTGGGACAGCTAAATCAGCCCCAGCATTTT
CDR3: CASSLGQLNQPQHF

D: TRBD2
size: -
V: TRBV6-1
J: TRBJ2-7
DNA: TGTGCCAGCAGTGAGGGGCGGGGGAGCTCCTACGAGCAGTACTTC
CDR3: CASSEGRGSSYEQYF

D: -
size: -
V: TRBV27
J: TRBJ2-7
DNA: TGTGCCACCTTTACGAGCTCCTACGAGCAGTACTTC
CDR3: CATFTSSYEQYF

D: TRBD2
size: -
V: TRBV7-9
J: TRBJ2-1
DNA: TGTGCCAGCAGCCCTAGGGCGGGAGCGGGTTCTTACAATGAGCAGTTCTTC
CDR3: CASSPRAGAGSYNEQFF

D: -
size: -
V: TRBV6-1
J: TRBJ2-7
DNA: TGTGCCAGCGGAGGGTCCTACGAGCAGTACTTC
CDR3: CASGGSYEQYF

D: -
size: -
V: TRBV28
J: TRBJ2-3
DNA: TGTGCCAGCAGTTTCGGGTTCACTAGCACAGATACGCAGTATTTT
CDR3: CASSFGFTSTDTQYF

D: TRBD1
size: once
V: TRBV6-1
J: TRBJ1-2
DNA: TGTGCCAGCAGTGAATTGGGGGACAGGGGGCTTGGCTATGGCTACACCTTC
CDR3: CASSELGDRGLGYGYTF

D: TRBD1
size: -
V: TRBV5-8
J: TRBJ1-1
DNA: TGTGCCAGCAGCTTCGGACAGGGTAGGACTGAAGCTTTCTTT
CDR3: CASSFGQGRTEAFF

D: -
size: -
V: TRBV7-6
J: TRBJ1-1
DNA: TGTGCCAGCAGCTTAAGTGGGAACACTGACGCTTTCTTT
CDR3: CASSLSGNTDAFF

D: TRBD2
size: -
V: TRBV13
J: TRBJ2-1
DNA: TGTGCCAGCAGCTTCCGGACTAGCGGCCACAATGAGCAGTTCTTC
CDR3: CASSFRTSGHNEQFF

D: -
size: -
V: TRBV4-1
J: TRBJ1-5
DNA: TGCGCCAGCAGCCAAGGGGGGGCGAGCAATCAGCCCCAGCATTTT
CDR3: CASSQGGASNQPQHF

D: -
size: -
V: TRBV28
J: TRBJ2-3
DNA: TGTGCCAGCGGCTACGGAGAGGGGGATACGCAGTATTTT
CDR3: CASGYGEGDTQYF

D: -
size: -
V: TRBV27
J: TRBJ1-1
DNA: TGTGCCAGCAGTTTATATTGGACCCCCCTGGGGAAAGCTTTCTTT
CDR3: CASSLYWTPLGKAFF

D: -
size: -
V: TRBV4-1
J: TRBJ2-7
DNA: TGCGCCAGCAGCCAGCGGGACGGCCCCTACGAGCAGTACTTC
CDR3: CASSQRDGPYEQYF

D: -
size: -
V: TRBV7-8
J: TRBJ2-1
DNA: TGTGCCAGCAGCTTAGCTAGCGGATACAATGAGCAGTTCTTC
CDR3: CASSLASGYNEQFF

D: TRBD1
size: -
V: TRBV7-6
J: TRBJ2-7
DNA: TGTGCCAGCAGCCGGACAGGCTACGAGCAGTACTTC
CDR3: CASSRTGYEQYF

D: TRBD2
size: -
V: TRBV4-1
J: TRBJ2-7
DNA: TGCGCCAGCAGCCAAAAAATAGCGGGAGGGCAGTACGAGCAGTACTTC
CDR3: CASSQKIAGGQYEQYF

D: TRBD2
size: -
V: TRBV7-9
J: TRBJ2-1
DNA: TGTGCCAGCAGCCCGGGGGGAACTAGCGAGCAGTTCTTC
CDR3: CASSPGGTSEQFF

D: -
size: once
V: TRBV7-9
J: TRBJ2-1
DNA: TGTGCCAGCAGCTTACTAGGGGGCAATGAGCAGTTCTTC
CDR3: CASSLLGGNEQFF

D: -
size: -
V: TRBV7-9
J: TRBJ2-1
DNA: TGTGCCAGCAGCTTGAGCGAGGACAATGAGCAGTTCTTC
CDR3: CASSLSEDNEQFF

D: -
size: -
V: TRBV6-5
J: TRBJ1-1
DNA: TGTGCCAGCAGTGGCCCAACAGGGCAGGGTGAAGCTTTCTTT
CDR3: CASSGPTGQGEAFF

D: TRBD2
size: -
V: TRBV27
J: TRBJ2-1
DNA: TGTGCCAGCAGTCCGTCGTGGGACTACGGAGGCAATGAGCAGTTCTTC
CDR3: CASSPSWDYGGNEQFF

D: -
size: -
V: TRBV27
J: TRBJ1-1
DNA: TGTGCCAGCAGTTTAAGCAGAATCCGAACTTTCTTT
CDR3: CASSLSRIRTFF

D: TRBD2
size: -
V: TRBV5-1
J: TRBJ2-3
DNA: TGCGCCAGCAGCTTGGTTCCAGCGGGAGGAGTCACAGATACGCAGTATTTT
CDR3: CASSLVPAGGVTDTQYF

D: TRBD1
size: once
V: TRBV6-1
J: TRBJ1-1
DNA: TGTGCCAGCAGCGGCCACTTGCAAGGGGGCTCAGAAGCTTTCTTT
CDR3: CASSGHLQGGSEAFF

D: -
size: -
V: TRBV5-8
J: TRBJ1-2
DNA: TGTGCCAGCAGCCCGTGGGGCGGTAACTATGGCTACACCTTC
CDR3: CASSPWGGNYGYTF

D: -
size: -
V: TRBV5-1
J: TRBJ2-2
DNA: TGCGCCAGCAGTACGGGATCGAACACCGGGGAGCTGTTTTTT
CDR3: CASSTGSNTGELFF

D: TRBD1
size: -
V: TRBV15
J: TRBJ2-2
DNA: TGTGCCACCCCCCTGACAGGGGGGAACACCGGGGAGCTGTTTTTT
CDR3: CATPLTGGNTGELFF

D: -
size: -
V: TRBV6-1
J: TRBJ1-1
DNA: TGTGCCAGCAGAGCGGGAGGGACTGAAGCTTTCTTT
CDR3: CASRAGGTEAFF